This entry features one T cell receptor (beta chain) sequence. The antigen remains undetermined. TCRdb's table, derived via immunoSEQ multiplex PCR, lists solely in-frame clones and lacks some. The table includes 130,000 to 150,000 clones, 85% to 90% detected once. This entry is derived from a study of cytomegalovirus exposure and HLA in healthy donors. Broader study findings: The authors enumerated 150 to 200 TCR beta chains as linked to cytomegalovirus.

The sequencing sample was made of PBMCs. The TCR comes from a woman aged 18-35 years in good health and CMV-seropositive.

The CDR3: CASSGRQDLGYGYTF. CDR3 DNA sequence: TGTGCCAGCAGCGGCCGACAGGATCTGGGATATGGCTACACCTTC. The genes are TRBV5-5 and TRBJ1-2; maybe TRBD1 (6 bases). V lost 4 bases and J lost 5, with 18 bases in between. CDR1 is SGHKS, CDR2 YYEKEE, per germline (reference sequence). The CDR3 covers 15 residues.